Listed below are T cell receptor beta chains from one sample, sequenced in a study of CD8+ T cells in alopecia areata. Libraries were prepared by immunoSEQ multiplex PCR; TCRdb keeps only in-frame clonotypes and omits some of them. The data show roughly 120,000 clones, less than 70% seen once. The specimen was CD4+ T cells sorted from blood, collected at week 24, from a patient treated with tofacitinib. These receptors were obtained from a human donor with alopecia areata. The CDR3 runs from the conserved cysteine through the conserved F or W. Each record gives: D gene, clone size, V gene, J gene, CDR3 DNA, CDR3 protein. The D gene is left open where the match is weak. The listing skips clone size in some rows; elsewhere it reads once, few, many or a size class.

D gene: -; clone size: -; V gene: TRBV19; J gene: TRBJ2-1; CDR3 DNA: TGTGCCAGTAGGGAGGGTTACAATGAGCAGTTCTTC; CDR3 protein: CASREGYNEQFF
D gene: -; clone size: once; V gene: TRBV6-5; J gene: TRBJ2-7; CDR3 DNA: TGTGCCAGCAGCCCCGGAGGGGGGTCCTACGAGCAGTACTTC; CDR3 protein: CASSPGGGSYEQYF
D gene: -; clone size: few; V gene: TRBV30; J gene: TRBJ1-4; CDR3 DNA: TGTGCCTGGAGTGCAGGGACATGGGGAAAACTGTTTTTT; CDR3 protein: CAWSAGTWGKLFF
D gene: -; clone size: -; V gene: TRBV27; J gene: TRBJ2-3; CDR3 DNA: TGTGCCAGCAGTTTAGTGATGCCCCGGGGGGATACGCAGTATTTT; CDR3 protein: CASSLVMPRGDTQYF
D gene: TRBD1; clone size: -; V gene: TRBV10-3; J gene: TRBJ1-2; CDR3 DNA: TGTGCCATCAGTGAGTCCGTAGGACAGGGTAACTATGGCTACACCTTC; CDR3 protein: CAISESVGQGNYGYTF
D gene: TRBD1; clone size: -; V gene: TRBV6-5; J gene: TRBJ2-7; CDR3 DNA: TGTGCCAGCAGTGAAGGGGGCAGATTGAGGGAGCAGTACTTC; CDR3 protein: CASSEGGRLREQYF
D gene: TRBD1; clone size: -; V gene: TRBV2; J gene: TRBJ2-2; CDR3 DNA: TGTGCCAGCAATACAGGGGGCAGATCCGGGGAGCTGTTTTTT; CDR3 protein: CASNTGGRSGELFF
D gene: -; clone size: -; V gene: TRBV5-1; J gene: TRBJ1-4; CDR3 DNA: TGCGCCAGCAGCCTAGACAGTACTAATGAAAAACTGTTTTTT; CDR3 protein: CASSLDSTNEKLFF
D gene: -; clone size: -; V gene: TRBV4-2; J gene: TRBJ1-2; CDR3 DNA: TGTGCCAGCAGCCCCAACCTGAAGAACTATGGCTACACCTTC; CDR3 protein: CASSPNLKNYGYTF
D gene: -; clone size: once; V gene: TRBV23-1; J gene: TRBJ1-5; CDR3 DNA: TGCGCCAGCAGTCATAACAAGAGAGATAGCAATCAGCCCCAGCATTTT; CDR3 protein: CASSHNKRDSNQPQHF
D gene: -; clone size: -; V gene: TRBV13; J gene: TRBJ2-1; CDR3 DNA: TGTGCCAGCAGCTTAACCCTAAAACCCCCCAATGAGCAGTTCTTC; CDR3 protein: CASSLTLKPPNEQFF
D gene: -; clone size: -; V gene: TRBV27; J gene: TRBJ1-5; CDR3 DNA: TGTGCCAGCAGTTCCCCCCCGGGACCCAAGCTACCCCAGCATTTT; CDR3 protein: CASSSPPGPKLPQHF
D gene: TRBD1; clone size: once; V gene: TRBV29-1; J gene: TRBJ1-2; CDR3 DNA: TGCAGCTTCGAAGGGACAGGGGGTTTTGGCTACACCTTC; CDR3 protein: CSFEGTGGFGYTF
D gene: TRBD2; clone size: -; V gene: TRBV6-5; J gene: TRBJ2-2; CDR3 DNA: TGTGCCAGCAGTTACTCGCCTAGCGGGGGGGCCGGGGAGCTGTTTTTT; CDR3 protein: CASSYSPSGGAGELFF
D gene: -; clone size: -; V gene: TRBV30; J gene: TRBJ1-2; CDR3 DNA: TGTGCCTGCAGACCCGGGAGGGGCTACACCTTC; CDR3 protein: CACRPGRGYTF